Given below is one T cell receptor (beta chain) in context. The target antigen is unknown. Sample donors were healthy Caucasian individuals that came from Russia, aged roughly 6 to 95. The second PCR ran roughly 6 to 11 cycles with a sample-barcoded 5' primer and J-beta primers. TCRdb reprocessed the 5' RACE reads with MiXCR, giving one entry per CDR3 protein. The sample records hundreds of thousands of distinct CDR3 sequences, over 20% being singletons. These data belong to a study of blood T cells in healthy people across ages. Study outcomes and limitations: The study could not conclusively compare naive and antigen-experienced cells, given its unsorted PBMCs. Across samples, TCR beta diversity tracked strongly with naive T cell percentage.

Sequences were obtained from blood. The clonotype was recovered from a man aged 65 to 85 in good health.

This CDR3 reads CASTLEYGTEPLEQYF. The CDR3, as DNA: TGTGCCAGCACTCTAGAGTACGGAACAGAGCCTTTGGAGCAGTACTTC. The chain has TRBV27 and TRBJ2-5, with D unresolved. V lost 7 bases and J 11 bases, leaving 29 bases between the germline ends. The CDR3 is 16 amino acids. CDR1 and CDR2 (germline): MNHEY, SMNVEV (reference sequence).